The sequence of this TCR beta chain was determined in a study of cytomegalovirus exposure and HLA in healthy donors. For the study at large: A previous analysis identified 90 million to 140 million unique TCR beta sequences derived from roughly 190 million T cells. Findings of the study overall: Earlier results showed most TCR beta V segments being productive about 87% or about 30% of the time.

On this clone: Its antigen is undetermined.

CDR3 length: 18 amino acids. V was trimmed by 3 bases and J by 2 bases, leaving 21 bases between them. The germline CDR1 and CDR2 sequences are SGHDT and YYEEEE. The PCR ran on 60 Vbeta and 13 Jbeta primers. Some clones are missing from TCRdb's copy, which holds only in-frame ones; the method was immunoSEQ multiplex PCR. The repertoire holds some 90,000 clones, with approximately 80% as singletons. The TCR comes from a woman in her 70s in good health and CMV-seropositive. The sequencing sample was made of PBMCs. The chain combines TRBV5-6 with TRBJ2-1; possibly TRBD1 for D (5 bases). The CDR3 DNA reads TGTGCCAGCAGCTCCTCCTCTAGGGGTACCTCCACCTACAATGAGCAGTTCTTC. This sequence encodes CASSSSSRGTSTYNEQFF. Full variable domain (missing parts from reference TRBV5-6 and TRBJ2-1): DAGVTQSPTHLIKTRGQQVTLRCSPKSGHDTVSWYQQALGQGPQFIFQYYEEEERQRGNFPDRFSGHQFPNYSSELNVNALLLGDSALYLCASSSSSRGTSTYNEQFFGPGTRLTVL.